These 4 T cell receptor beta chains were all obtained from the same sample, sequenced in a study of Graves' ophthalmopathy and Graves' hyperthyroidism. TCR beta CDR3 regions were amplified from RNA transcripts. HTBI primers were used in a first-round RT-PCR, which preceded a second-round multiplex PCR. TCRdb re-called the multiplex PCR reads through MiXCR, storing one row per CDR3 protein. The data contain around 590,000 distinct CDR3 sequences, approximately 37% of them singletons. Sequencing was performed on peripheral blood or thyroid tissue (not recorded which). All receptors derive from an adult man with Graves' hyperthyroidism.

In this sample, this clonotype turned up a few times. The chain recombines TRBV27 with TRBJ1-6, with 8 bases aligning to TRBD1. CDR1 is MNHEY and CDR2 is SMNVEV in the germline V gene (reference sequence). CDR3 length: 15 amino acids. Germline trimming cut 3 bases from V and 6 bases from J; bases unmatched to any gene: 4. Written as DNA, the CDR3 is TGTGCCAGCAGTTTCGACACAGGGGGTAATTCACCCCTCCACTTT. It specifies CASSFDTGGNSPLHF.

This clonotype has a count of ten or more. J is TRBJ1-3 and V is TRBV7-8; D is unclear. V lost 0 bases, J lost 0 bases, and 3 bases lay in between. Looked up from germline, CDR1 is SGHVS and CDR2 is FQNEAQ. The CDR3 contains 14 residues. The chain's CDR3 is CASSLANSGNTIYF. DNA for the CDR3: TGTGCCAGCAGCTTAGCGAACTCTGGAAACACCATATATTTT. The full variable domain, with the rest looked up from reference TRBV7-8 and TRBJ1-3, is GAGVSQSPRYKVAKRGQDVALRCDPISGHVSLFWYQQALGQGPEFLTYFQNEAQLDKSGLPSDRFFAERPEGSVSTLKIQRTQQEDSAVYLCASSLANSGNTIYFGEGSWLTVV.

In regard to this clonotype: The CDR3 ends on some other residue instead of the conserved phenylalanine or tryptophan, so this is likely a read error. Because the CDR3's place on the DNA is in doubt, the DNA is left out and the CDR3 is given as listed by TCRdb. The chain couples TRBV10-3 to TRBJ2-7. The germline V gene has CDR1 ENHRY and CDR2 SYGVKD. Termini included, the CDR3 measures 15 amino acids. This CDR3 is CAISESSESSYEQYL.

The V gene is TRBV7-9, the J gene TRBJ2-3, with a tentative D call TRBD1 (5 bases). There are 15 residues in the CDR3. Germline loops: CDR1 SEHNR, CDR2 FQNEAQ (reference sequence). Deletions cut 3 bases from V and 0 bases from J, with 10 bases between. The CDR3 loop is CASSLMTASTDTQYF. Written as DNA, the CDR3 is TGTGCCAGCAGCTTGATGACAGCTAGCACAGATACGCAGTATTTT.